The clone carrying this T cell receptor (beta chain) was seen a handful of times. Its antigen is not known. TCRdb re-called clones via MiXCR from the PCR reads. The sample has roughly 21,000 clones, about a quarter seen once. Germline V gene sequence: CDR1 MNHNS, CDR2 SASEGT. There are 16 residues in the CDR3. J was trimmed by 5 bases and V by 5 bases; bases with no gene match: 13. This sample stems from a study of metastatic and nonmetastatic thyroid tumors. Study summary: Where malignant and benign thyroid patients were concerned, repertoires were compared across blood and tumor or nodule tissue.

Thyroid surgery had not been preceded by any treatment in any patient. Regarding the study as a whole: When malignant thyroid tumors were compared with benign nodules, TCR beta diversity was reportedly significantly higher in the malignant tumors. This held in both blood and tumor samples.

The J gene is TRBJ1-1, the V gene TRBV6-1; 8 positions match TRBD1. This sequence was found in a female donor with papillary thyroid cancer or a benign thyroid nodule (not recorded which). Some clones in this sample may be carry-over from other donors' samples. The source material was blood. DNA of the CDR3: TGTGCCAGCAGTCCGGGCGGACAGGGTTTAGGGACTGAAGCTTTCTTT. This encodes CASSPGGQGLGTEAFF.